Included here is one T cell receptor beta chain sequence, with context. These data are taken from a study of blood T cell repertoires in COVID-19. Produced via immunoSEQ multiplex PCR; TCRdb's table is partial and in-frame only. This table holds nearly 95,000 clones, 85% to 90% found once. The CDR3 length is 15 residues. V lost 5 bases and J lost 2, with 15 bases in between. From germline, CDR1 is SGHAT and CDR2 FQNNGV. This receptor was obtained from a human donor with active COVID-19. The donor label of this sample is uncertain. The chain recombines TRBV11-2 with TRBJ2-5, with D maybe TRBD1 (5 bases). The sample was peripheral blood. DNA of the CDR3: TGTGCCAGCAGCATCATTCTAGGGGAACAAGAGACCCAGTACTTC. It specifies CASSIILGEQETQYF.